These 10 T cell receptor beta chains originate from one sample sequenced in a study of a mutant IDH1 vaccine in newly diagnosed glioma. These receptors lack a known antigen. Sequencing used immunoSEQ multiplex PCR; TCRdb keeps in-frame clones, though not all of them. This sample has approximately 81,000 clones; 75% to 85% occur once, and the top ten carry 2% to 2.5%. Time point defined: week 23, last vaccination. Doses of 300 ug of mutant IDH1 20-mer peptide were given with topical imiquimod. Sample: PBMCs, taken from a glioma patient whose treatment included an IDH1 peptide vaccine. The receptors derive from a man younger than 45 with glioma. Some clones in this sample may be carry-over from other donors' samples.

This chain uses TRBV5-4 with TRBJ1-3; D may be TRBD1 (6 bases). The CDR3 loop spans 16 amino acids. V shed 4 bases and J shed 0 bases, with 14 bases lying between them. The germline V gene encodes CDR1 SGHNT and CDR2 YYREEE (reference sequence). CDR3 protein: CASSVGQTSSGNTIYF. The DNA for the CDR3 is TGTGCCAGCAGCGTCGGACAGACCAGCTCTGGAAACACCATATATTTT. The full variable domain, rest sourced from reference TRBV5-4 and TRBJ1-3, is ETGVTQSPTHLIKTRGQQVTLRCSSQSGHNTVSWYQQALGQGPQFIFQYYREEENGRGNFPPRFSGLQFPNYSSELNVNALELDDSALYLCASSVGQTSSGNTIYFGEGSWLTVV.

This chain uses TRBV5-1 with TRBJ2-7; 7 bases are a match to TRBD1. Germline V CDR1 and CDR2: SGHRS, YFSETQ. This CDR3 contains 16 residues. Trimming at V came to 4 bases and at J to 0 bases, leaving 10 bases not matched to a gene. CDR3 in amino acids: CASSLQDRYTSYEQYF. The CDR3 region has the DNA TGCGCCAGCAGCCTCCAGGACAGGTACACCTCCTACGAGCAGTACTTC.

The rearrangement joins TRBV5-6 to TRBJ2-7, with D maybe TRBD1 (6 bases). The CDR3 covers 13 residues. CDR1 SGHDT and CDR2 YYEEEE come from the germline V gene. Trimming took 0 bases from V and 6 from J, leaving 10 bases between them. The CDR3 is CASSLGGLGEQYF. The CDR3 DNA is TGTGCCAGCAGCTTGGGGGGGCTGGGCGAGCAGTACTTC.

The chain is built from TRBV5-6 and TRBJ1-5, with D possibly TRBD1 on 6 matching bases. Germline CDR1 is SGHDT and CDR2 is YYEEEE. With 1 base removed from V and 0 bases from J, the gap between germline ends came to 17 bases. This CDR3 region has 18 residues. The CDR3 DNA is TGTGCCAGCAGCTTGTTGGACAGCTACCAAGATAGCAATCAGCCCCAGCATTTT. It specifies CASSLLDSYQDSNQPQHF.

V is TRBV19 and J is TRBJ1-1; no definite D call. This CDR3 spans 16 amino acids. The germline gives CDR1 LNHDA, CDR2 SQIVND (reference sequence). Trimming stripped 5 bases from V and 1 base from J, with 17 bases between. CDR3 bases: TGTGCCAGTAGTGGGGTGGAGGGCGATCCGAACACTGAAGCTTTCTTT. Its translation: CASSGVEGDPNTEAFF.

The chain employs TRBV4-3 and TRBJ1-1; D not certain. Trimming stripped 5 bases from V and 6 bases from J, with 13 bases between. CDR3 length: 13 amino acids. In germline, CDR1 is LGHNA, CDR2 YSLEER. CDR3 in amino acids: CASSSTAVSEAFF. Here the CDR3 DNA reads TGCGCCAGCAGCTCCACAGCGGTCTCTGAAGCTTTCTTT.

The V and J genes are TRBV4-2 and TRBJ1-6; 8 bases are a match to TRBD1. The CDR3 runs 14 residues. J gave up 9 bases and V 3 bases, and 4 bases lay outside the gene matches. Germline V gene lookup returns CDR1 LGHNA and CDR2 YNFKEQ. CDR3 nucleotides: TGTGCCAGCAGCCAGGACAGGGTGACTTCACCCCTCCACTTT. This sequence encodes CASSQDRVTSPLHF.

J is TRBJ2-3 and V is TRBV7-9, with 9 positions matching TRBD2. V shed 2 bases, J shed 3 bases, and the junction held 3 bases outside the gene matches. Looked up from germline, CDR1 is SEHNR and CDR2 is FQNEAQ (reference sequence). CDR3 size: 15 residues. The CDR3 coding sequence is TGTGCCAGCAGCTTAAAAGCGGGAGGAACAGATACGCAGTATTTT. Protein product: CASSLKAGGTDTQYF.

This clone was seen just once. This chain uses TRBV7-3 with TRBJ1-1; D not certain. Deletions cut 6 bases from V and 1 base from J, with 9 bases between. This CDR3 has 13 amino acids. Germline V gene sequence: CDR1 SGHTA, CDR2 FQGTGA. The CDR3 bases are TGTGCCAGCAGACTGGACTCGAACACTGAAGCTTTCTTT. This encodes CASRLDSNTEAFF.

This clone was seen just once. This chain links TRBV6-6 with TRBJ1-6; D unclear. Looked up from germline, CDR1 is MNHNY and CDR2 is SVGAGI (reference sequence). The CDR3 loop spans 15 amino acids. V was cut by 0 bases and J by 6 bases, with 9 bases left in between. CDR3 amino acids: CASSYSRHGNSPLHF. The DNA for the CDR3 is TGTGCCAGCAGTTACTCGAGGCACGGTAATTCACCCCTCCACTTT.